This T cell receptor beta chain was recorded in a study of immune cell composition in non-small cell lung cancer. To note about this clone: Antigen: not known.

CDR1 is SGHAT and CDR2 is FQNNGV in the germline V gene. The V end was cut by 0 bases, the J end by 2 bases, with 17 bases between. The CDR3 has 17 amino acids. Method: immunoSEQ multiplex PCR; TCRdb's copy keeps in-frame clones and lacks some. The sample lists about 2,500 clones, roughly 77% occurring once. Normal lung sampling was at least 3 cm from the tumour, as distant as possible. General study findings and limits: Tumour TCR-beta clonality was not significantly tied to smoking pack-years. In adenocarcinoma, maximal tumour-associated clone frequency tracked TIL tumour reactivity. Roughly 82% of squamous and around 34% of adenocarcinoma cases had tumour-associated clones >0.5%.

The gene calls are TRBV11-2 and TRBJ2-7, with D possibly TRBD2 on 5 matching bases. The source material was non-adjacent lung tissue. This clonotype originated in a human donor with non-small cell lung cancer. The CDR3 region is CASSLDNPRAVPYEQYF. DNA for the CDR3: TGTGCCAGCAGCTTAGATAACCCCCGAGCGGTTCCCTACGAGCAGTACTTC.